This T cell receptor beta chain was sequenced for a study of radiotherapy plus CTLA-4 blockade in lung cancer. TCRdb's table, derived via immunoSEQ multiplex PCR, lists solely in-frame clones and lacks some. This table holds some 37,000 clones, just under 75% found once. Focal radiation plus CTLA-4 blockade with ipilimumab was administered to patients who had chemo-refractory metastatic non-small-cell lung cancer. Germline V gene lookup returns CDR1 LNHDA and CDR2 SQIVND (reference sequence). V shed 1 base and J shed 6 bases, with 15 bases lying between them. CDR3 length: 15 amino acids. This material consisted of peripheral blood, taken from a patient treated with radiotherapy plus ipilimumab. This receptor was obtained from a human donor with non-small cell lung cancer who had stable disease on radiotherapy plus ipilimumab. The J gene is TRBJ1-1, the V gene TRBV19; D unclear. CDR3 coding DNA: TGTGCCAGTAGTATAGCCCTCGGGTTCGGCGCTGAAGCTTTCTTT. The encoded protein is CASSIALGFGAEAFF.